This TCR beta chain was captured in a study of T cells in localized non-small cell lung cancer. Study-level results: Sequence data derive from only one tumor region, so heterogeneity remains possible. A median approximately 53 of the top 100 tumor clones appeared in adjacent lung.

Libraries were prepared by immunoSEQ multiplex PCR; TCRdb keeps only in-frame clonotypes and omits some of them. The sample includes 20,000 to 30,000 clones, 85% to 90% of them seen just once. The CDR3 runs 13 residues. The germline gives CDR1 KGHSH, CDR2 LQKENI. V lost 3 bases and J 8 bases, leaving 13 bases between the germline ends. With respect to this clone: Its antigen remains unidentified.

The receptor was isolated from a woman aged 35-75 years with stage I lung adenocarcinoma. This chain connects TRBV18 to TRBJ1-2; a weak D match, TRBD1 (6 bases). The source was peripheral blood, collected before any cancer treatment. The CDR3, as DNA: TGTGCCAGCTCACCCAGGCCAGGGGAAGGCTACACCTTC. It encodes CASSPRPGEGYTF.